This T cell receptor (beta chain) emerged from a study of blood T cell repertoires in COVID-19. Across the study: The analysed material was cDNA or gDNA that came from T cells, B-cell-depleted T cells, or PBMCs.

Trimming shortened V by 1 base and J by 2 bases, and 9 bases separated the two germline ends. Germline CDR1 and CDR2: SGHRS and YFSETQ. This CDR3 region has 14 residues. The assay was immunoSEQ multiplex PCR, and TCRdb's table has in-frame clones only and misses some. The sample contains approximately 180,000 clones, 80% to 90% of which appear only once. The J gene is TRBJ2-5, the V gene TRBV5-1; D possibly corresponds to TRBD2 (5 bases). The receptor's source is a human donor with active or convalescent COVID-19. The donor label of this sample is uncertain. Sequencing was done on a sample of peripheral blood. Here the CDR3 reads CASSLSRVQETQYF. Written as DNA, the CDR3 is TGCGCCAGCAGCTTGTCGAGGGTGCAAGAGACCCAGTACTTC.